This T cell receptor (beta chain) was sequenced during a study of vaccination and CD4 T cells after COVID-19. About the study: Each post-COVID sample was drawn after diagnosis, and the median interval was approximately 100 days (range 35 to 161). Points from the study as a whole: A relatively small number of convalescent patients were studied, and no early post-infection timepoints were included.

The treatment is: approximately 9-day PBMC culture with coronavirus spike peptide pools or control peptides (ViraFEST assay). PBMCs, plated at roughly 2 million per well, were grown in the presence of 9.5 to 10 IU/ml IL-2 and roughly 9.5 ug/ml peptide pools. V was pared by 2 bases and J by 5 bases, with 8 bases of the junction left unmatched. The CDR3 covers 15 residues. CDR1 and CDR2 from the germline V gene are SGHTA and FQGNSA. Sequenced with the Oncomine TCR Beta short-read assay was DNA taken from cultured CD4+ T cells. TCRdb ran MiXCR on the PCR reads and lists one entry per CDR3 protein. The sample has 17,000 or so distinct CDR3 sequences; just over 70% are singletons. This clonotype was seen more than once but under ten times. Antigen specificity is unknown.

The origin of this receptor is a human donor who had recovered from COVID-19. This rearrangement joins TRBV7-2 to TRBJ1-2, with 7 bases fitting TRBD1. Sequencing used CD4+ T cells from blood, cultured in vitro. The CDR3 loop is CASSLTNRGAYGYTF. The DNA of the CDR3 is TGTGCCAGCAGCTTAACGAACAGGGGCGCATATGGCTACACCTTC.